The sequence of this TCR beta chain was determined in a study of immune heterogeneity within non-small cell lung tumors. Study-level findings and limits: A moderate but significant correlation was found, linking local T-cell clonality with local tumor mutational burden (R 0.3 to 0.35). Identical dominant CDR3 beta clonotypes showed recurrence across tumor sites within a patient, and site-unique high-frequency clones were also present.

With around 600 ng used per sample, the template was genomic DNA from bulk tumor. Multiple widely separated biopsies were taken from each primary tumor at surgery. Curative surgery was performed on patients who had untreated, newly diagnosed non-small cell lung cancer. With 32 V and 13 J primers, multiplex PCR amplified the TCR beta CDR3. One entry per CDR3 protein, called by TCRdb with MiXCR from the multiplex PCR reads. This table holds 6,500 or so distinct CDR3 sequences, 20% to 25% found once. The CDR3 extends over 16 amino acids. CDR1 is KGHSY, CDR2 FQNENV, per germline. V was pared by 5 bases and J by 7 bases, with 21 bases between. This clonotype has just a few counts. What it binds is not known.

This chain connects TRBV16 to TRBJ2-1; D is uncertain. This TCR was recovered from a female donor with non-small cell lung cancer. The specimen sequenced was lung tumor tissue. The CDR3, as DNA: TGTGCCAGCAGCTTCACCCTGGTAGTGAGAGAGAATGAGCAGTTCTTC. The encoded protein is CASSFTLVVRENEQFF.